This T cell receptor (beta chain) was retrieved from a study of shared clonotypes between healthy human individuals. Study-wide findings and caveats: Researchers sampled only blood; tissue repertoires likely differ. With four donors compared, 4.5% to 6.5% of naive CD4 clonotypes were shared.

The method was immunoSEQ multiplex PCR; TCRdb's version includes in-frame clones alone and lacks a portion of them. The data contain about 660,000 clones, approximately 79% of them singletons. Comment on this clone: Its antigen is undetermined.

A CD45RA-negative memory subset and a CD45RA+ naive subset were separated from the CD4+ cells. This TCR derives from a woman younger than 45 in good health. The material sequenced was memory CD4+ T cells sorted from blood. Specified subset: CD45RA-negative fraction.

CDR3 nucleotide sequence: TGTGCCAGCAGCTTTTGGGACGGAGATAATTCACCCCTCCACTTT. Translation gives CASSFWDGDNSPLHF. V is TRBV5-6 and J is TRBJ1-6, with D possibly TRBD1 on 5 matching bases. The CDR3 loop spans 15 amino acids. Per germline, CDR1 SGHDT and CDR2 YYEEEE. Trimming left V 2 bases short and J 5 bases short, with 11 bases between.